A single TCR beta chain is shown here with its context. Its cognate antigen has yet to be identified. Base qualities were left out, and no much larger clone turns up one base away. This sample was taken from a study of PD-L1 blockade in urothelial cancer (dated by TCRdb to the late 2010s). Context from the whole study: All patients started therapy around 2014 and received atezolizumab 1,200 mg intravenously every 3 weeks. Twenty-five of 29 patients were identified as males with urothelial cancer of bladder origin, and a prior smoking history was reported by 18 of 29 patients. Patients had an ECOG performance status of 0 or 1 and had received between 0 and 3 prior chemotherapy regimens. Blood samples were analyzed 3 weeks after the start of treatment (second dose) and 6 weeks after the start of treatment. A median of around 150,000 T cells and some 90,000 unique TCRs was obtained from blood samples, and a median clonality of approximately 0.08 was observed. An exploratory multi-omic analysis was conducted of the somatic, immune and clinical correlates of response to PD-L1 blockade with atezolizumab in urothelial cancer. TCR sequencing covered pretreatment tumor samples and matched, serially collected peripheral blood taken before and after atezolizumab treatment. Progression-free survival longer than 6 months counted as durable clinical benefit, and TCR features were additionally tested against both progression-free and overall survival. In the same patients, pretreatment tumors underwent whole exome sequencing and RNA sequencing in addition to TCR sequencing. Durable clinical benefit was achieved by nine patients and was not achieved by 20 patients. Pretreatment blood TCR-seq was available for around 29 patients, at least one posttreatment blood collection was obtained for about 24 patients, and tumor TCR-seq was available for about 24 patients. General conclusions and limits of the study: At 3 weeks after the start of treatment, tumor-associated TCR clones in peripheral blood had expanded more in patients with durable benefit (n ≈ 24, p = 0.022). A pretreatment peripheral blood TCR clonality below the median was linked to improved progression-free and overall survival. Small sample size (n ≈ 29) and many exploratory analyses mean the results are intended to be hypothesis-generating.

Synthetic TCR analog templates were spiked into each PCR to estimate absolute template abundance from read counts. TCRbeta CDR3 regions were amplified from genomic DNA with bias-controlled V and J gene primers using the immunoSEQ assay. Sequencing of rearranged TCRbeta segments was done at approximately 20X coverage. The published analysis was carried out like this. Sequencing errors were corrected by clustering, and CDR3s were annotated against IMGT so that V, D and J genes could be assigned. Downstream analyses used only productive TCRbeta rearrangements and left out out-of-frame or stop-codon sequences. Clonality was computed as one minus Shannon entropy normalized by the log of the number of unique productive sequences. Clones differing between time points or between blood and tumor were identified by Fisher's exact test with Benjamini-Hochberg correction at adjusted p below 0.01. The clones in this table, taken by TCRdb from immuneACCESS, are in-frame only. Not every clone is retained; where verified, under half of the shortfall comes from an unresolved V gene, and the cause of the rest is unknown. The DNA was the basis for D and trimming; V, J and clone size are from that table. The sample table contains 40,000 or so clones; only one count was recorded for about 80% of them. The top ten clones comprise 3% to 4.5% of the sample.

The germline V gene specifies MNHEY as CDR1 and SVGAGI as CDR2. V is cut back by 5 bases and J by 7 bases, with 13 bases in the junction unmatched. Inclusive of the bounding cysteine and phenylalanine, the CDR3 is 15 residues long. Kept here is only the CDR3 DNA, which spans 45 bases and is read in frame from base 1. A total of approximately 27 patients with locally advanced or metastatic urothelial carcinoma, treated at Memorial Sloan Kettering on a trial protocol, made up the cohort. Peripheral blood mononuclear cells were collected pretreatment and during treatment, with between 1 and 8 total time points obtained per patient. The Qiagen DNeasy Blood extraction kit was used to purify genomic DNA from total PBMCs and tumor samples. Collected pretreatment and during treatment, PBMCs were isolated and stored as previously described.

The chain joins TRBV6-5 to TRBJ2-5; 7 bases in the middle match TRBD2. Source: PBMCs, taken around atezolizumab (anti-PD-L1) treatment. This clonotype was obtained from an older man with urothelial cancer. The CDR3 sequence is CASSRDRTRGGTQYF. In nucleotide form, the sequence is TGTGCCAGCAGTCGCGACCGGACCCGCGGGGGGACCCAGTACTTC.